This entry concerns a single T cell receptor beta chain. This entry is derived from a study of blood T cell repertoires in COVID-19. On the study more broadly: COVID-19 samples from acute and convalescent phases originated in the United States, Italy and Spain.

TCRdb keeps only in-frame clones here, not all; method: immunoSEQ multiplex PCR. The sample has some 250,000 clones; nearly 90% are singletons. Those enrolled, adults aged roughly 18 to 89 years, came from roughly 22 US areas. This CDR3 has 15 residues. The ends were cut back, 3 bases at V and 1 base at J, with 14 bases in the middle. Germline V gene data show CDR1 as SGDLS and CDR2 as YYNGEE. Sequencing was done on a sample of PBMCs or T cells enriched from blood (not recorded which). V usage is TRBV9 and J usage is TRBJ2-7, with a weak D call TRBD2 (6 bases). The receptor comes from a young woman with acute COVID-19. CDR3 coding DNA: TGTGCCAGCAGCGACGGACTAACCCCATCCTACGAGCAGTACTTC. Amino acids: CASSDGLTPSYEQYF.